Listed below are T cell receptor beta chains from one sample, sequenced in a study of T cells in localized non-small cell lung cancer. Profiled with immunoSEQ multiplex PCR; TCRdb holds only in-frame clones, not every one. The sample has roughly 590 clones, 21% seen once. The sequences come from lung tumor tissue, collected before any cancer treatment. These receptors were obtained from a female donor older than 55 with stage I squamous cell lung carcinoma. Both conserved end residues are trimmed from each CDR3.

TRBJ1-6 | 11 | TRBV25-1 | ASSEEGSSPLH
TRBJ1-4 | 15 | TRBV18 | ASSPTSGGKGIEKLF
TRBJ2-5 | 14 | TRBV15 | ATSFGLAGAGETQY
TRBJ1-1 | 10 | TRBV2 | ASSLRQLEAF
TRBJ2-5 | 14 | TRBV2 | ASSEVAWAQRETQY
TRBJ2-6 | 14 | TRBV11-3 | ASSPQGGTGANVLT
TRBJ2-2 | 12 | TRBV19 | ASSSGVRAGELF
TRBJ2-5 | 10 | TRBV29-1 | SVGDGQETQY
TRBJ2-1 | 14 | TRBV11-3 | ASSLGVSSSYNEQF
TRBJ1-5 | 13 | TRBV6-8 | ASSPQTGTNQPQH
TRBJ2-5 | 10 | TRBV2 | ASNRQGETQY
TRBJ2-7 | 13 | TRBV11-3 | ASSEQGQGINEQY
TRBJ1-4 | 12 | TRBV2 | ASSARTTNEKLF
TRBJ2-3 | 15 | TRBV14 | ASSPGTSGRRTDTQY
TRBJ2-5 | 13 | TRBV28 | ASSSGWGNQETQY
TRBJ2-5 | 14 | TRBV9 | ASSVEQGAGEETQY
TRBJ2-1 | 17 | TRBV12-5 | ASGPGGGRMLRSYNEQF
TRBJ1-1 | 14 | TRBV14 | ASSPFGAQGNTEAF
TRBJ1-3 | 11 | TRBV9 | ASSGGPGNTIY
TRBJ2-2 | 11 | TRBV9 | ASSGTSVGELF
TRBJ1-1 | 11 | TRBV6-8 | ASSTDRVTEAF
TRBJ2-5 | 14 | TRBV25-1 | ASSEWQNLRAETQY
TRBJ2-7 | 10 | TRBV29-1 | SVELDFREQY
TRBJ1-1 | 12 | TRBV11-3 | ASSLQGARTEAF
TRBJ2-2 | 13 | TRBV18 | ASSPPIGGTGELF
TRBJ1-3 | 11 | TRBV14 | ASSQDRGNTIY
TRBJ1-1 | 12 | TRBV9 | ASSGGLSNTEAF
TRBJ2-7 | 12 | TRBV6-8 | ASKERPQIYEQY
TRBJ1-3 | 14 | TRBV15 | ATSRAGAATGNTIY
TRBJ2-6 | 14 | TRBV25-1 | ASSEGAPSGANVLT
TRBJ1-2 | 12 | TRBV9 | ASSVDREVHGYT
TRBJ2-3 | 11 | TRBV29-1 | SVEREDIDTQY
TRBJ2-5 | 12 | TRBV10-2 | ASRDSGGQETQY
TRBJ1-1 | 15 | TRBV15 | ATSRDPDRGGNTEAF
TRBJ2-5 | 12 | TRBV6-8 | ASRPGWGPETQY
TRBJ1-1 | 12 | TRBV6-8 | ASTPTGLNTEAF
TRBJ2-7 | 10 | TRBV6-8 | ASSPTGDEQY
TRBJ1-1 | 12 | TRBV5-1 | ASSSWGEDTEAF
TRBJ1-1 | 10 | TRBV29-1 | SVVDSWAGAF
TRBJ1-2 | 12 | TRBV19 | ASSLVQGYYGYT
TRBJ2-3 | 12 | TRBV29-1 | SGRGLARTDTQY
TRBJ1-2 | 11 | TRBV7-2 | ASSLADGYGYT
TRBJ1-5 | 14 | TRBV19 | ASSLTGTYSNQPQH